This T cell receptor beta chain was found in a study of T-cell memory formation after mild COVID-19 (dated by TCRdb to the early 2020s). With respect to the entire study: Most TCR sequence clusters were specific to one of the two donors. T-cell clones expanding and contracting after mild COVID-19 in two donors were tracked by longitudinal TCRalpha and TCRbeta repertoire sequencing. The cohort was made up of two young adult volunteers, one female and one male, who were previously healthy.

General findings and caveats noted by the study authors: SARS-CoV-2 specificity of the second-wave clones peaking on day 37 was not confirmed. From day 15 to 85, contracting clones showed balanced CD4/CD8 phenotypes, whereas a second wave of clones that expanded from day 15 to 37 leaned towards CD4+. Contracting CD4+ clones turned up mainly in the CM and EM memory subsets, whereas EMRA was where CD8+ clones were enriched. Only a couple of mild cases were covered by the study, and larger cohorts that include severe cases with pre-infection samples were considered necessary. The detection of some responding clones in pre-infection memory suggests that pre-existing cross-reactive memory T cells joined the SARS-CoV-2 response.

This clonotype was found a few times. The antigen this receptor binds is unknown. Nothing much larger sits one base from this clone, and base qualities are not available. From the germline V gene, CDR1 is SGHRS and CDR2 is YFSETQ. Trimming costs V 0 bases and J 6 bases, and their ends lie 12 bases apart. Its CDR3 holds 14 amino acids, cysteine through phenylalanine. Just the 42-base CDR3 DNA is kept, in frame starting at base 1. Ficoll-Paque density gradient centrifugation was used to isolate PBMCs. The instrument was an Illumina NovaSeq 6000. TCRalpha and TCRbeta cDNA libraries were built by 5'RACE with constant-segment primers, adding sample barcodes and unique molecular identifiers. Trizol reagent was used to extract RNA from every sample. The libraries were amplified in two PCR steps, and the second step added a second sample barcode and Illumina TruSeq adapters. The libraries were sequenced on an Illumina NovaSeq using 2 x 150 bp paired-end reads. In the source study's methods: Demultiplexing of reads and collapsing into UMI-guided consensus sequences were performed with migec v1.2.7. Using mixcr v2.1.11, the UMI consensuses were aligned to TRA and TRB V and J templates and assembled into clonotypes. Expanded or contracted clonotypes were those called significant by both edgeR and NoisET, with noise models trained on biological replicates. edgeR calls used a false discovery rate-adjusted p below 0.01 and a log2 fold-change threshold of 1. As an exploratory analysis of dynamics, PCA with hierarchical clustering was applied to max-normalized trajectories of the 1000 most abundant clonotypes. Separately sequenced CD4+ and CD8+ repertoires were used to assign the CD4 or CD8 phenotype of responding clones. The raw public data were reprocessed by TCRdb itself: fastp quality trimming at Q25, MiXCR clonotype calling, in-frame beta chains only. Rows with one shared CDR3 protein collapse into an entry with the most common genes and DNA. TCRdb's processing, not the authors', yielded these V and J calls. This sample has 350,000 to 550,000 distinct CDR3 sequences in its table, and about a sixth of those were observed once. The ten largest clones represent 20% to 25% of the sample.

In this chain, TRBV5-1 is recombined with TRBJ1-1, with no reliable assignment of the D segment. The receptor's source is a young man who had mild COVID-19 (a few samples of this study predate the infection). The sample titles of this study are shuffled in the database, so cell type and time point are left out; the donor was told from shared clones. What was sequenced was PBMCs or a T cell subset sorted from them (not recorded which). The encoded CDR3 is CASSLAGGRAEAFF. In nucleotides, the sequence is TGCGCCAGCAGCTTGGCCGGTGGGAGGGCTGAAGCTTTCTTT.